The TCR beta chain under discussion was sequenced for a study of shared clonotypes between healthy human individuals. About the research overall: Used for every donor were three CD4 naive, three CD4 memory, two CD8 naive and one CD8 memory plate. Whole-study results and caveats: Lower generation probabilities were found for non-shared clonotypes than for those shared by all four donors.

Repertoires were generated with immunoSEQ multiplex PCR, while TCRdb's copy carries only in-frame clones and drops some. The data show about 340,000 clones, roughly 80% seen once. This clone was recorded only once. Antigen: not known. The authors divided CD4+ cells into CD45RA+ naive and CD45RA-negative memory subsets. The V segment lost 3 bases and the J segment 9 bases; nucleotides outside the gene matches: 10. Germline CDR1 and CDR2: MNHEY and SMNVEV (reference sequence). The CDR3 contains 15 residues. This chain links TRBV27 with TRBJ2-1; 8 bases match TRBD1. Sequencing used memory CD4+ T cells sorted from blood. Documented subset: CD45RA-negative fraction. This TCR came from a man aged 25 to 40 in good health. CDR3 in DNA: TGTGCCAGCAGTTTGTCCCAGGGGGCGGTCGGTGAGCAGTTCTTC. This codes for CASSLSQGAVGEQFF.